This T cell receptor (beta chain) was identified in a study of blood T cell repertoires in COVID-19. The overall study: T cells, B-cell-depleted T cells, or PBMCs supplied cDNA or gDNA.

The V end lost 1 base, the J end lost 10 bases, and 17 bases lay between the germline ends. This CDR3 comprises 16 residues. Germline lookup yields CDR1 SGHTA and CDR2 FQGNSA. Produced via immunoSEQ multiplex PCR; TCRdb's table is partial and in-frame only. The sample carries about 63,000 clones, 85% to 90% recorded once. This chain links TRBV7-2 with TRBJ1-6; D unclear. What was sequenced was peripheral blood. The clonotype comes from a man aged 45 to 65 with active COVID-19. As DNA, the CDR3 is TGTGCCAGCAGCTTAGGCAGGCCCTCTCGAGGGTCACCCCTCCACTTT. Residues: CASSLGRPSRGSPLHF.